What follows describes a single TCR beta chain. This entry is derived from a study of T cell changes during pregnancy in multiple sclerosis. Clones were read by immunoSEQ multiplex PCR, and TCRdb kept only the in-frame ones, dropping some. The profile shows around 24,000 clones, roughly 90% of them singletons. This specimen consisted of CD8+ T cells from peripheral blood mononuclear cells, obtained in the first trimester of pregnancy. This TCR was sampled from a female donor in good health, enrolled as a control in a pregnancy study.

DNA of the CDR3: TGTGCCAGCAGCTTGGAAATAGCGGGGTCCTACGAGCAGTACTTC. It codes for CASSLEIAGSYEQYF. J is TRBJ2-7 and V is TRBV5-5; 8 bases agree with TRBD2. This CDR3 spans 15 amino acids. The trim removed 0 bases at V and 1 base at J, leaving 3 bases unmatched. Germline V gene lookup returns CDR1 SGHKS and CDR2 YYEKEE (reference sequence).